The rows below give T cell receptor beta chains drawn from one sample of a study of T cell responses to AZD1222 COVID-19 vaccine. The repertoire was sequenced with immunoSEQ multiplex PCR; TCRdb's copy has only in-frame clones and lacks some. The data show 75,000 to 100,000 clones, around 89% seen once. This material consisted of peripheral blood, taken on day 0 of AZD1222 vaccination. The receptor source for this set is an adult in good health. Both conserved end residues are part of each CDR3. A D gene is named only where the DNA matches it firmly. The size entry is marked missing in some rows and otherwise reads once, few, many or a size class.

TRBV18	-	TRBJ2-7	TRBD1	TGTGCCAGCTCATCACCGGTGAGGGGGCCTTTTCAGGAGCAGTACTTC	CASSSPVRGPFQEQYF
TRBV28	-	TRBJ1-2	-	TGTGCCAGCAGTCCCCCGAGCCCCTATGGCTACACCTTC	CASSPPSPYGYTF
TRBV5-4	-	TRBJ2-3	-	TGTGCCAGCAGCCCCGGCGGCAGTACCACAGATACGCAGTATTTT	CASSPGGSTTDTQYF
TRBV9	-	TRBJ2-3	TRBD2	TGTGCCAGCACCGGGGGGTACACAGATACGCAGTATTTT	CASTGGYTDTQYF
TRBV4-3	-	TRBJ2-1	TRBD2	TGCGCCAGCAGCCGAGAAGCGGGATTTACCTACAATGAGCAGTTCTTC	CASSREAGFTYNEQFF
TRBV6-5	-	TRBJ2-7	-	TGTGCCAGCAGGGACACTCAGTGGGGGTACGAGCAGTACTTC	CASRDTQWGYEQYF
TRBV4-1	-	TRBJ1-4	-	TGCGCCAGCAGCCAACAACTGACCGGGACATTCAATGAAAAACTGTTTTTT	CASSQQLTGTFNEKLFF
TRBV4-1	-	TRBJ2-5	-	TGCGCCAGCCTAGGTCTCCGAGAAGAGACCCAGTACTTC	CASLGLREETQYF
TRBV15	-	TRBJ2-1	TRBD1	TGTGCCACCAGCAGAGCATCCGGGACAGGTGAAAATGAGCAGTTCTTC	CATSRASGTGENEQFF
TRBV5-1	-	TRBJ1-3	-	TGCGCCAGCAGCATGACAGGTACTGGAAACACCATATATTTT	CASSMTGTGNTIYF
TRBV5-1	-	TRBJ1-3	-	TGCGCCAGCGCCGGAGAAGGAAACACCATATATTTT	CASAGEGNTIYF
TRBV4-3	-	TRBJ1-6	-	TGCGCCAGCAGCCAAGACCGGACTGATACACCCCTCCACTTT	CASSQDRTDTPLHF
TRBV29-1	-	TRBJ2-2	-	TGCAGCATCATGGTGGGCGGGAACACCGGGGAGCTGTTTTTT	CSIMVGGNTGELFF
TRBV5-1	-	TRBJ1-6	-	TGCGCCAGCAGCTTGGCGCCGAACAATAATTCACCCCTCCACTTT	CASSLAPNNNSPLHF
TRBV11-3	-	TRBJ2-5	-	TGTGCCAGCAGCTTAGTCGGGGACAAAGGGGAGACCCAGTACTTC	CASSLVGDKGETQYF
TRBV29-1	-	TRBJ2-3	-	TGCAGCGCGTCCAAGGGCCATTACACAGATACGCAGTATTTT	CSASKGHYTDTQYF
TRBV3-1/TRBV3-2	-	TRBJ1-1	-	TGTGCCAGCAGCCAAGCGGGCCAGGGCACTGAAGCTTTCTTT	CASSQAGQGTEAFF
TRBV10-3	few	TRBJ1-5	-	TGTGCCATCAGTGACTCCAATCAGCCCCAGCATTTT	CAISDSNQPQHF
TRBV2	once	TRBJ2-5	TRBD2	TGTGCCAGCAGTGAAAGGGGTCTGGGGGGGGAGACCCAGTACTTC	CASSERGLGGETQYF
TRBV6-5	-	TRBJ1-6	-	TGTGCCAGCACCAGGGATCATAATTCACCCCTCCACTTT	CASTRDHNSPLHF
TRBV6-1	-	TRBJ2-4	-	TGTGCCAGCAGTGAACTCAACTCCCTAGCCAAAAACATTCAGTACTTC	CASSELNSLAKNIQYF
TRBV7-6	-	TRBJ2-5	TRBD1	TGTGCCAGCAGCGCCATACAGGGGCAGGGTTTCCAAGAGACCCAGTACTTC	CASSAIQGQGFQETQYF
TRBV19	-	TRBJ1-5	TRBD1	TGTGCCACCGCGGGACAGGTTTTTGGTCAGCCCCAGCATTTT	CATAGQVFGQPQHF
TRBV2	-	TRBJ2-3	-	TGTGCCAGCAGTGAAGCGCAATCCCCGGGAAATACGCAGTATTTT	CASSEAQSPGNTQYF
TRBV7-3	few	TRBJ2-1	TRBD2	TGTGCCAGCAGCTTAAGTCCCCTTAGCGGGAGGGCACATGAGCAGTTCTTC	CASSLSPLSGRAHEQFF
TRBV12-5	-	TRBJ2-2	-	TGTGCTAGTGGTTTGGTCGCTGGCGGGGAGCTGTTTTTT	CASGLVAGGELFF
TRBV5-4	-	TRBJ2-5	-	TGTGCCAGCAGCTTTGACGTTGAGACCCAGTACTTC	CASSFDVETQYF
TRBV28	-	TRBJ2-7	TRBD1	TGTGCCAGCAGCCTGGCCCGGGACAGGGTAAGCTCCCGCTACGAGCAGTACTTC	CASSLARDRVSSRYEQYF
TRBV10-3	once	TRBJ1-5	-	TGTGCCATCAGTGAGGCGCAGGAGAGCAATCAGCCCCAGCATTTT	CAISEAQESNQPQHF
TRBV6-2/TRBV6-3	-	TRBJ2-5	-	TGTGCCAGCAGTTACGGGGTACTCCAAGAGACCCAGTACTTC	CASSYGVLQETQYF
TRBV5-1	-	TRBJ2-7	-	TGCGCCAGCAGCTTTGGGGCGACCGAGCAGTACTTC	CASSFGATEQYF
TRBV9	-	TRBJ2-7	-	TGTGCCAGCAGCGGCAGCTCCTACGAGCAGTACTTC	CASSGSSYEQYF
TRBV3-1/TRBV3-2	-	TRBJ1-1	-	TGTGCCAGCAGCCAAGACCGCACTGAAGCTTTCTTT	CASSQDRTEAFF
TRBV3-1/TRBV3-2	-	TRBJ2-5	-	TGTGCCAGCAGCCAAGGGGGGGCGGGGCTAGAGACCCAGTACTTC	CASSQGGAGLETQYF
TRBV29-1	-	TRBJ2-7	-	TGCAGCGTTGAATGGGCGGGGGAAGGGACAGTGTACTTC	CSVEWAGEGTVYF
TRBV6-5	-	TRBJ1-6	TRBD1	TGTGCCAGCGGCTACAGGGGGACCTATAATTCACCCCTCCACTTT	CASGYRGTYNSPLHF
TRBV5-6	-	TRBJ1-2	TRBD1	TGTGCCAGCAGCTTGGCCGCTATCGACAGGGGTCGTGGCTACACCTTC	CASSLAAIDRGRGYTF
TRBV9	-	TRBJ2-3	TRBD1	TGTGCCAGCAGCGGGCAGGGACAGGGCAAAGATACGCAGTATTTT	CASSGQGQGKDTQYF
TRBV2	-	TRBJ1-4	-	TGTGCCAGCGGCGGCGGGAAACTGTTTTTT	CASGGGKLFF
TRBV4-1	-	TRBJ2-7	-	TGCGCCAGCAGCCAAGCGGGATTTGCCGGGGAGCAGTACTTC	CASSQAGFAGEQYF
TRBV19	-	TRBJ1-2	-	TGTGCCAGTAGTACTCTGGGACGGGCTATTGGCTACACCTTC	CASSTLGRAIGYTF
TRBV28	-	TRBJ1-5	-	TGTGCCAGCAGTTCCGCCGTGTCCCAGCATTTT	CASSSAVSQHF
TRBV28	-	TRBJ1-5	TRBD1	TGTGCCAGCAGTTTATTGGGACAGGGCCTAGATCAGCCCCAGCATTTT	CASSLLGQGLDQPQHF
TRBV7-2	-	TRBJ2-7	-	TGTGCCAGCAGCTTAGATAGCGGCGAGCAGTACTTC	CASSLDSGEQYF
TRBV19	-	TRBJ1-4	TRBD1	TGTGCCAGTAGTCCTGGACAGGGAAGTGGCGAAAAACTGTTTTTT	CASSPGQGSGEKLFF
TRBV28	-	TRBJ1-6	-	TGTGCCACGAGAGAGGCGTATTCACCCCTCCACTTT	CATREAYSPLHF
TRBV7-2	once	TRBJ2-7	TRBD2	TGTGCCAGCAGCTTAGGGATTGTAGCGGGCTCCTACGAGCAGTACTTC	CASSLGIVAGSYEQYF
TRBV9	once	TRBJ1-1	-	TGTGCCAGCAACCGGTGGGAGGGTGGGACTGAAGCTTTCTTT	CASNRWEGGTEAFF
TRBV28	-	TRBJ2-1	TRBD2	TGTGCCAGCACCGTCGGGCTAGCGGGGACCACACAGTTCTTC	CASTVGLAGTTQFF
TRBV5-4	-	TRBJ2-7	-	TGTGCCAGCAGCCCCGGTGGCAGGGCGCCCTACGAGCAGTACTTC	CASSPGGRAPYEQYF
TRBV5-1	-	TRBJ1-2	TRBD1	TGCGCCAGCAGCCCTTTCACCGGGACAGCCTATGGCTACACCTTC	CASSPFTGTAYGYTF
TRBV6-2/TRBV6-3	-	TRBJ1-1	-	TGTGCCAGCAGTAACACTGAAGCTTTCTTT	CASSNTEAFF
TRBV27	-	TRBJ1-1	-	TGTGCCAGCAGTTTGCGGGGGAACACTGAAGCTTTCTTT	CASSLRGNTEAFF
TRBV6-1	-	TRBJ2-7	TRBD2	TGTGCCAGCAGTGGTACTAGCGGGAAAGTTCCCTACCCCACCTACGAGCAGTACTTC	CASSGTSGKVPYPTYEQYF
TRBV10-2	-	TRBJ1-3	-	TGCGCCAGCAGTGAGACCCGGGTTTCTGGAAACACCATATATTTT	CASSETRVSGNTIYF
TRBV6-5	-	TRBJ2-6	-	TGTGCCAGCAGCCCCGGGACAACCCGCAACGTCCTGACTTTC	CASSPGTTRNVLTF
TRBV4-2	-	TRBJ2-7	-	TGTGCCAGCAGCCAAGGGGCAGGGCTGAGCTCCTACGAGCAGTACTTC	CASSQGAGLSSYEQYF
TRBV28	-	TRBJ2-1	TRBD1	TGTGCCAGCATTACCCCTAGACAGGGGCCGTCCTACAATGAGCAGTTCTTC	CASITPRQGPSYNEQFF
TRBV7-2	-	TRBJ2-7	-	TGTGCCAGCAGCTTAGGCGGAAACTCCTGCGAGCAGTACTTC	CASSLGGNSCEQYF